This T cell receptor (beta chain) was identified during a study of blood T cell repertoires in COVID-19. The method was immunoSEQ multiplex PCR; TCRdb's version includes in-frame clones alone and lacks a portion of them. The repertoire includes some 190,000 clones, roughly 85% of them detected once, and less than 5.5% sits in the top ten. This CDR3 has 16 amino acids. Germline V gene lookup returns CDR1 SGHRS and CDR2 YFSETQ. With V trimmed by 4 bases and J by 2 bases, 4 bases remained unmatched. This chain joins TRBV5-1 and TRBJ2-3, with 13 bases aligning to TRBD2. The origin of this receptor is a woman older than 75 with acute or convalescent COVID-19. The sample comprised peripheral blood. Here the CDR3 reads CASSGGTSGVTDTQYF. CDR3 coding DNA: TGCGCCAGCAGCGGGGGGACTAGCGGGGTCACAGATACGCAGTATTTT. Full variable domain (rest looked up from reference TRBV5-1 and TRBJ2-3): KAGVTQTPRYLIKTRGQQVTLSCSPISGHRSVSWYQQTPGQGLQFLFEYFSETQRNKGNFPGRFSGRQFSNSRSEMNVSTLELGDSALYLCASSGGTSGVTDTQYFGPGTRLTVL.